This T cell receptor (beta chain) was sequenced in a study of T cell repertoires in cytomegalovirus infection (dated by TCRdb to the late 2010s). In the study overall: Donor HLA type was relevant to the analysis, because carriage of CMV infection together with the matching HLA type was indicated by public TCR beta signatures. What the research found in general, with its limitations: Carriers of CMV infection plus the relevant HLA type were discriminated by the cumulative frequency of public TCR beta family members in the study cohort and in an independent roughly 380-donor cohort. The ex vivo response was dominated by HLA-C-restricted CMV-specific TCR beta clonotypes, which also provided the single most frequent clonotype in two of eight donors.

The reads were generated on an Illumina HiSeq 1500. In TCRdb, the public reads were trimmed at Q25 with fastp and aligned with MiXCR, with productive beta chains retained. Merged by CDR3 protein, the rows form single entries marked with the most common genes and DNA. For this sample there are more than 250,000 distinct CDR3 sequences; about 13% appear just once. The biggest ten clones account for around 9% of the sample. Trimming accounts for 5 bases at V and 7 bases at J, while the number of junction bases matched to no gene is 13. CDR1 SGHTA and CDR2 FQGTGA were looked up in the germline V gene. The CDR3 goes from the cysteine to the phenylalanine over 16 residues. Kept here is only the CDR3 DNA, which spans 48 bases and is read in frame from base 1. The sample holds a few counts of this clonotype. Its specific antigen is unknown. Nothing much larger sits one base from this clone, and base qualities are not available.

This clonotype was obtained from a human donor in good health (CMV status not recorded). Some clones in this sample may be carry-over from other donors' samples. This sequence uses TRBV7-3 and TRBJ2-1, with 8 middle bases fitting TRBD2. Material for sequencing was PBMCs. The CDR3 region has the sequence CASSAPGGASRNEQFF. The base sequence is TGTGCCAGCAGCGCACCCGGGGGGGCCTCGAGGAATGAGCAGTTCTTC.